The sequence of this T cell receptor (beta chain) was determined in a study of blood T cell repertoires in COVID-19 (dated by TCRdb to 2020 to 2021). At the level of the whole study: The collaborator samples originated in the United States, Italy and Spain and spanned the acute and convalescent phases of COVID-19. The repertoires were released in a freely available public database intended as a resource for research on the immune response to SARS-CoV-2. Deeply sampled blood TCRbeta repertoires from subjects exposed to, actively infected with, or recovered from COVID-19 were included in the dataset. The samples were drawn from two sources: the first 160 participants of the ongoing ImmuneRACE study, and 1,200 or so subjects contributed by 6 global collaborators. A de-identified subject ID, COVID-19 status, age in years and sex were almost always included in the sample metadata. HLA class I and class II types, where available, came from metadata supplied by the sample provider rather than from assay-based typing. The prospective study material was composed of cDNA or gDNA derived from T cells, B-cell-depleted T cells, or PBMCs. Study-wide findings and limitations: Clinical and demographic metadata were provided uncurated, with the amount varying by source and participant.

The germline V and J ends show losses of 8 bases and 1 base respectively, and no gene match explains 5 bases of the junction. The germline V gene specifies MNHEY as CDR1 and SVGAGI as CDR2. The CDR3 measures 13 amino acids from cysteine to phenylalanine. Only the CDR3 region is kept as DNA, spanning 39 bases read in frame from base 1. The immunoSEQ Assay, a bias-controlled multiplex PCR, was used to amplify TCRbeta CDR3 regions from genomic DNA. Per the source publication's procedure: The number of nucleated cells in each sample was estimated by amplification of reference gene primers within the assay. To quantify the absolute abundance of each unique TCRbeta CDR3 rearrangement, sequence reads were collapsed and filtered. For each sample, productive Simpson clonality was calculated as the square root of Simpson's diversity index over productive rearrangements. TCRdb obtained this table from immuneACCESS and retained in-frame rearrangements with V and J assigned. These tables miss some clones; where compared with another copy, unresolved V genes account for less than half of the shortfall, and the remainder is unexplained. That table supplies the V and J calls and clone size; D and trimming were determined from the DNA. The sample table contains 60,000 to 80,000 clones; only one count was recorded for approximately 90% of them. The top ten constitute almost 4% of the sample.

The collaborating institutions used their own protocols to collect whole blood in K2EDTA tubes. For TCRbeta analysis, collaborators shipped samples as frozen whole blood, isolated PBMCs, or DNA extracted from either of those sample types. On this clone itself: Its binding antigen is unknown. No per-base quality is available; no much larger clone lies one base away.

The receptor was isolated from a human donor in a cohort sampled during active COVID-19. Sequenced material: peripheral blood. The chain uses TRBV6-5 and TRBJ2-7, and 7 bases in between align with TRBD1. CDR3 loop: CASSNRGSYEQYF. DNA sequence: TGTGCCAGCTCTAACAGGGGTTCCTACGAGCAGTACTTC.